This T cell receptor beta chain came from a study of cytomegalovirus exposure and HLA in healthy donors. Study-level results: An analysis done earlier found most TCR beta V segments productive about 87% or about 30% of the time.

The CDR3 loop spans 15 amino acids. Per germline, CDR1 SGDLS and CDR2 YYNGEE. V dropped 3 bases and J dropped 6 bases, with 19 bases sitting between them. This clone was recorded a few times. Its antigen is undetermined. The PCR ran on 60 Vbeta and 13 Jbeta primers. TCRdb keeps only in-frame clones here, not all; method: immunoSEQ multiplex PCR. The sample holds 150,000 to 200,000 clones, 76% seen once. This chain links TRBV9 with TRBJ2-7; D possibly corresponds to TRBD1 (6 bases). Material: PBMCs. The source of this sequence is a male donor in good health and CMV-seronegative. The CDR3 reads CASSASTGKVGEQYF. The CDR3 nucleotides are TGTGCCAGCAGCGCGAGTACAGGGAAGGTCGGCGAGCAGTACTTC.